In this sample, the clone carrying this TCR beta chain turned up a few times. The antigen remains unidentified. This record comes from a study of T cells in Graves' hyperthyroidism and ophthalmopathy. Turning to the study itself: Before any treatment, at initial diagnosis, peripheral blood was collected. The study, taken as a whole, reports: Stable hyperthyroidism was separated from ophthalmopathy by a model based on 13 V-J features. Median prediction lead before ophthalmopathy onset was 6.5 months with the model.

The CDR3 has 20 residues. The V gene's germline CDR1 is LGHDT and CDR2 YNNKEL (reference sequence). The V segment lost 3 bases and the J segment 1 base; nucleotides outside the gene matches: 13. Regions amplified from RNA transcripts were the TCR beta CDR3 regions. TCR CDR3 underwent first-round RT-PCR with the HTBI primer set. In TCRdb, the multiplex PCR reads were re-called with MiXCR into one record per CDR3 protein. The table has 490,000 or so distinct CDR3 sequences, about 20% seen once. Criteria for exclusion of patients were uncontrolled infection, other autoimmune disease, pregnancy or lactation.

Sequenced input: blood. The origin of this receptor is a man aged 40-49 years with Graves' ophthalmopathy. The chain couples TRBV3-1 to TRBJ2-1; 12 bases align to TRBD2. This chain's CDR3 is CASSQARGLAGWWSYNEQFF. CDR3 coding DNA: TGTGCCAGCAGCCAGGCAAGGGGACTAGCGGGTTGGTGGTCCTACAATGAGCAGTTCTTC.